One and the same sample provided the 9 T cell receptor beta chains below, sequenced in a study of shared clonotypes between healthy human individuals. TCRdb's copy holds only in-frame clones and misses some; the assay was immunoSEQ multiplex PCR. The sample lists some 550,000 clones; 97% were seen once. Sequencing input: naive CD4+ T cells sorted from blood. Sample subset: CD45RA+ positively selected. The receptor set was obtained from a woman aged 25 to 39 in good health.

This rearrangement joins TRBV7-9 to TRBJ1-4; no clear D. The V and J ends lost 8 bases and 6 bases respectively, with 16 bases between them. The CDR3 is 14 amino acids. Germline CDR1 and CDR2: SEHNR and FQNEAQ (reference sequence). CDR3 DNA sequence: TGTGCCAGCGTTGGAAGAGGAATACATGAAAAACTGTTTTTT. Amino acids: CASVGRGIHEKLFF.

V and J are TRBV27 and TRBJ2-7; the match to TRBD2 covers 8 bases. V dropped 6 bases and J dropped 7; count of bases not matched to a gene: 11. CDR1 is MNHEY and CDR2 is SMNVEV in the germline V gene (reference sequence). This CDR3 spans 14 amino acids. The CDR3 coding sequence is TGTGCCAGCAGCTCAAACGGGAGGGCCTGGGAGCAGTACTTC. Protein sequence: CASSSNGRAWEQYF.

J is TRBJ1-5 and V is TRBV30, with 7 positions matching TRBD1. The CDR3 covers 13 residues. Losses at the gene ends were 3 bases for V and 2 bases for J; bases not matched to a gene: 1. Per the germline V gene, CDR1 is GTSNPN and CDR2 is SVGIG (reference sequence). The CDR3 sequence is CAWSQGGNQPQHF. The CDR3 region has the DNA TGTGCCTGGAGCCAGGGGGGCAATCAGCCCCAGCATTTT. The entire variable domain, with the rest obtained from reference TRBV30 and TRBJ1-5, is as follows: SQTIHQWPATLVQPVGSPLSLECTVEGTSNPNLYWYRQAAGRGLQLLFYSVGIGQISSEVPQNLSASRPQDRQFILSSKKLLLSDSGFYLCAWSQGGNQPQHFGDGTRLSIL.

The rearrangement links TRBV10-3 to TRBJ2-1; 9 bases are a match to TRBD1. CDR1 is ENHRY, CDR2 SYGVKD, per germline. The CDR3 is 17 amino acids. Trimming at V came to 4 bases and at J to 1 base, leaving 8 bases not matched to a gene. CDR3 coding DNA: TGTGCCATCAGTGGAAAACAGGGGGCGCCGTCCTACAATGAGCAGTTCTTC. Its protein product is CAISGKQGAPSYNEQFF.

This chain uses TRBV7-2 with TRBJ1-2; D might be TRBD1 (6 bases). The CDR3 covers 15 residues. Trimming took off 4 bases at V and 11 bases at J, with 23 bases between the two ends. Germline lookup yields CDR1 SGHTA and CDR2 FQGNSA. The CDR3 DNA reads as TGTGCCAGCAGCTCCCACAGGGAAACGGGCAACGGTTACACCTTC. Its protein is CASSSHRETGNGYTF.

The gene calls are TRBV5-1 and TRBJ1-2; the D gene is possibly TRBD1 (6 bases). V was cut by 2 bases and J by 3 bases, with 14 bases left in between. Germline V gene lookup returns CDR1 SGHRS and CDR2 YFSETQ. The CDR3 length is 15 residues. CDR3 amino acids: CASSLVAGVDYGYTF. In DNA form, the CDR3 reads TGCGCCAGCAGCTTAGTAGCAGGGGTGGACTATGGCTACACCTTC.

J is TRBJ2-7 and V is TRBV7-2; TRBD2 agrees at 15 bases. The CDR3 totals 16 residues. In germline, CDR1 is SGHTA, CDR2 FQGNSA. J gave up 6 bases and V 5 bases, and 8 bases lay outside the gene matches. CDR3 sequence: CASSKPGLAGGSEQYF. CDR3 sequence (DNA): TGTGCCAGCAGCAAGCCGGGACTAGCGGGAGGTAGCGAGCAGTACTTC. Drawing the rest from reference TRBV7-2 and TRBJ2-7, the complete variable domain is GAGVSQSPSNKVTEKGKDVELRCDPISGHTALYWYRQSLGQGLEFLIYFQGNSAPDKSGLPSDRFSAERTGGSVSTLTIQRTQQEDSAVYLCASSKPGLAGGSEQYFGPGTRLTVT.

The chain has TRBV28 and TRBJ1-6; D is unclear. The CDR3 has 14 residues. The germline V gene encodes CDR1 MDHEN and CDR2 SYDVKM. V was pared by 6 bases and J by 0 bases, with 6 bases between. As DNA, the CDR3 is TGTGCCAGCAGAATAAGCTCCTATAATTCACCCCTCCACTTT. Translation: CASRISSYNSPLHF.

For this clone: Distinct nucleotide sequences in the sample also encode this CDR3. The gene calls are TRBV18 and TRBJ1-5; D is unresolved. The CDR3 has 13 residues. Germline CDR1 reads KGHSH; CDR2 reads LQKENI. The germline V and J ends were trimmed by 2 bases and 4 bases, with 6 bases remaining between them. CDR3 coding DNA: TGTGCCAGCTCACCAACGGAGAATCAGCCCCAGCATTTT. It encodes CASSPTENQPQHF.